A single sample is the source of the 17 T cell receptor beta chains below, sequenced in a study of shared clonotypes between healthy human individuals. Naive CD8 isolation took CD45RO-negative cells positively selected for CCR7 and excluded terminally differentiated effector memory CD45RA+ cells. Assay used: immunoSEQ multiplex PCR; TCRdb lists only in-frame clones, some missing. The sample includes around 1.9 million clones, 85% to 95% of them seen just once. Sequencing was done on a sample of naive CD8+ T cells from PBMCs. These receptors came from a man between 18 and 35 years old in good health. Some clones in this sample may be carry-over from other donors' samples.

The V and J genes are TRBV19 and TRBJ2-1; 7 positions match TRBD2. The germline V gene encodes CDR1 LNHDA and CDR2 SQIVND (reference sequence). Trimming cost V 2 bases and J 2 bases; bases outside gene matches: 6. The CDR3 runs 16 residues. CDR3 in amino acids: CASSIMVAGAYNEQFF. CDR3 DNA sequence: TGTGCCAGTAGTATAATGGTTGCGGGAGCCTACAATGAGCAGTTCTTC.

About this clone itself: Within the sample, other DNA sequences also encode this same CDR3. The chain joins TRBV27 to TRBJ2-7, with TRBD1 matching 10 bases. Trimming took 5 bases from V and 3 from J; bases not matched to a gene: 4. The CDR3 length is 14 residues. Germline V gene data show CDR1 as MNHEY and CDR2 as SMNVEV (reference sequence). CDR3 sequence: CASSRRDRGYEQYF. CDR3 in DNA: TGTGCCAGCAGTCGACGGGACAGGGGCTACGAGCAGTACTTC.

The CDR3 DNA follows: TGTGCCAGCAGCTCCCGGTGGGCCGGGGAGCTGTTTTTT. It specifies CASSSRWAGELFF. The rearrangement links TRBV7-9 to TRBJ2-2, with D unclear. The V end was cut by 4 bases, the J end by 6 bases, with 9 bases between. In germline, CDR1 is SEHNR, CDR2 FQNEAQ (reference sequence). This CDR3 comprises 13 residues. The variable domain in full, with the rest retrieved from reference TRBV7-9 and TRBJ2-2, is DTGVSQNPRHKITKRGQNVTFRCDPISEHNRLYWYRQTLGQGPEFLTYFQNEAQLEKSRLLSDRFSAERPKGSFSTLEIQRTEQGDSAMYLCASSSRWAGELFFGEGSRLTVL.

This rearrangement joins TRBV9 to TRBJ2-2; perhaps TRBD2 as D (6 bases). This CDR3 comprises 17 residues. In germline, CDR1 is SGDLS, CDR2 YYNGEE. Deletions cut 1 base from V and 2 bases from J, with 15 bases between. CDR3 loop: CASSVNPGTPNTGELFF. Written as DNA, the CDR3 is TGTGCCAGCAGCGTAAACCCCGGGACTCCAAACACCGGGGAGCTGTTTTTT.

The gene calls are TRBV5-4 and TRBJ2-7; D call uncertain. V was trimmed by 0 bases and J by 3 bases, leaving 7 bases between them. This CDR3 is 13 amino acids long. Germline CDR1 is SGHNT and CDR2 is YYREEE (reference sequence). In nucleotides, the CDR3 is TGTGCCAGCAGCTTGGGTACCTACTACGAGCAGTACTTC. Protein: CASSLGTYYEQYF. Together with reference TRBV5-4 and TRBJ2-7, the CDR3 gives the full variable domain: ETGVTQSPTHLIKTRGQQVTLRCSSQSGHNTVSWYQQALGQGPQFIFQYYREEENGRGNFPPRFSGLQFPNYSSELNVNALELDDSALYLCASSLGTYYEQYFGPGTRLTVT.

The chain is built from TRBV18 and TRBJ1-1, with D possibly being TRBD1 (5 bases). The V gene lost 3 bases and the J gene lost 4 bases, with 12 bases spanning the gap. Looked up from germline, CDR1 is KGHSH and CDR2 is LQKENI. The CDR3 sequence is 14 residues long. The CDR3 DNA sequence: TGTGCCAGCTCACCCTTAGGAGGGACCACTGAAGCTTTCTTT. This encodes CASSPLGGTTEAFF.

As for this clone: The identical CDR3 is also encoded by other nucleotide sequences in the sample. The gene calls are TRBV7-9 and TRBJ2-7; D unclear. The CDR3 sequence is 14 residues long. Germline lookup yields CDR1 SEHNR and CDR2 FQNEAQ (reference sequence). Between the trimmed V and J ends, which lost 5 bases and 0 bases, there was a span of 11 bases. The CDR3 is CASSPTRSSYEQYF. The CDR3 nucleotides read TGTGCCAGCAGCCCTACGAGGAGCTCCTACGAGCAGTACTTC.

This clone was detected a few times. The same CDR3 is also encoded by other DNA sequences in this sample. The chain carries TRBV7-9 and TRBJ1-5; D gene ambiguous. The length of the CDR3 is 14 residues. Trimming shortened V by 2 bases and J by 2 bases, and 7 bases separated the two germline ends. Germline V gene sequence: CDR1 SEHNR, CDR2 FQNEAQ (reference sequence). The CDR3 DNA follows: TGTGCCAGCAGCTTATCGGAGGGCAATCAGCCCCAGCATTTT. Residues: CASSLSEGNQPQHF.

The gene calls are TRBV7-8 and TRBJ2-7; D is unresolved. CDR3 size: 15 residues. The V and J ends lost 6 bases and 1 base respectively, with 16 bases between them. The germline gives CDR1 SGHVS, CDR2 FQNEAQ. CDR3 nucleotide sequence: TGTGCCAGCAGACAAGGACCCGACCAATCCTACGAGCAGTACTTC. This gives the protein CASRQGPDQSYEQYF. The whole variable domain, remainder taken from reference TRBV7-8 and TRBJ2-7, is GAGVSQSPRYKVAKRGQDVALRCDPISGHVSLFWYQQALGQGPEFLTYFQNEAQLDKSGLPSDRFFAERPEGSVSTLKIQRTQQEDSAVYLCASRQGPDQSYEQYFGPGTRLTVT.

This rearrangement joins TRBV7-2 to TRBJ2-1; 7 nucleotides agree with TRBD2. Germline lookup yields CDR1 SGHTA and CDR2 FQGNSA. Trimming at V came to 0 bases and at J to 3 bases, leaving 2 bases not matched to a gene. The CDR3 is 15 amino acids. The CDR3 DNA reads TGTGCCAGCAGCTTAGCCATAGCGGGCTACAATGAGCAGTTCTTC. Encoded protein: CASSLAIAGYNEQFF.

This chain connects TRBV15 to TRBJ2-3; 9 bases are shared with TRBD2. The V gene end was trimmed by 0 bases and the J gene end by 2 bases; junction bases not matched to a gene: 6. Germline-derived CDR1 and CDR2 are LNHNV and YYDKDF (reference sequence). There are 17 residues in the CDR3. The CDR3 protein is CATSRDGAGGPTDTQYF. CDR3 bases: TGTGCCACCAGCAGAGATGGCGCGGGAGGGCCCACAGATACGCAGTATTTT.

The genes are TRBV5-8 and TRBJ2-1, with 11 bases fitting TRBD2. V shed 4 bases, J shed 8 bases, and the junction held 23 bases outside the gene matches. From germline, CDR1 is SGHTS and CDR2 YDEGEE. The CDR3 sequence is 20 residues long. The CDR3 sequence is CASSPIVGRSGRALSDEQFF. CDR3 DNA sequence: TGTGCCAGCAGCCCCATCGTTGGCCGTAGCGGGAGGGCCCTTAGTGATGAGCAGTTCTTC.

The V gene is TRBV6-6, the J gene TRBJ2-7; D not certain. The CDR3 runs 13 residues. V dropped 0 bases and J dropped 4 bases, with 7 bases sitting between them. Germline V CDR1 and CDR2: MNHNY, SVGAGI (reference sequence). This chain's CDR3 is CASSYSFGYEQYF. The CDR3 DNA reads TGTGCCAGCAGTTACTCCTTTGGGTACGAGCAGTACTTC.

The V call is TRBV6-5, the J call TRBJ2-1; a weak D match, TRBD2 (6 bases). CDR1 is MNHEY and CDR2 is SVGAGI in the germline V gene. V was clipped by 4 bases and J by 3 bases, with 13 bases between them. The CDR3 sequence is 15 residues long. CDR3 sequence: CASSSDLAIYNEQFF. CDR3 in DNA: TGTGCCAGCAGTTCAGATCTAGCGATCTACAATGAGCAGTTCTTC.

CDR3: CASSWDGGTKNIQYF. The CDR3, as DNA: TGTGCCAGCAGTTGGGACGGGGGGACCAAAAACATTCAGTACTTC. The V call is TRBV27, the J call TRBJ2-4; 7 bases map to TRBD2. The CDR3 has 15 amino acids. Germline loops: CDR1 MNHEY, CDR2 SMNVEV (reference sequence). V gave up 4 bases and J gave up 2 bases; unmatched junction bases: 5.

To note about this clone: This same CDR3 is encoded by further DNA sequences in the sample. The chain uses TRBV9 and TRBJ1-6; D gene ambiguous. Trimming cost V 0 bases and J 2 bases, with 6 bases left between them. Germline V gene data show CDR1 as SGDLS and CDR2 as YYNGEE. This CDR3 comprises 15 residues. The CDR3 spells CASSVAGTYNSPLHF. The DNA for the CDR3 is TGTGCCAGCAGCGTAGCCGGGACCTATAATTCACCCCTCCACTTT.

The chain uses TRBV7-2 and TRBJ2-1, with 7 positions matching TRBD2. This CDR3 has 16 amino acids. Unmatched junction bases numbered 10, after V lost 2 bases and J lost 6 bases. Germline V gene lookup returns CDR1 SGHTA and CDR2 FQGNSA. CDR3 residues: CASSLRGRASSNEQFF. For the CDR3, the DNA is TGTGCCAGCAGCTTAAGAGGGAGGGCTAGTAGCAATGAGCAGTTCTTC.